This T cell receptor beta chain was recovered during a study of cytomegalovirus exposure and HLA in healthy donors. Study-wide results and limits: When presence/absence was analysed, sequencing depth was taken to be roughly uniform across donors.

Primers included in the PCR were 60 Vbeta and 13 Jbeta primers. The data were produced by immunoSEQ multiplex PCR, yet TCRdb's version contains in-frame clones alone and is incomplete. The table lists about 130,000 clones, 65% to 85% of them singletons, with 4% in the top ten. Germline CDR1 reads SGHDN; CDR2 reads FVKESK. The germline V and J ends were trimmed by 4 bases and 2 bases, with 8 bases remaining between them. The CDR3 loop spans 14 amino acids. Details on this clone: The antigen is not known.

The sequencing input was PBMCs. The V call is TRBV14, the J call TRBJ2-2; D remains unclear. This sequence was found in a man aged 18 to 30 in good health and CMV-seropositive. CDR3: CASSLFSNTGELFF. In DNA, the CDR3 is TGTGCCAGCAGCCTTTTCTCTAACACCGGGGAGCTGTTTTTT.